This TCR beta chain was captured in a study of shared clonotypes between healthy human individuals (TCRdb year 2020). Describing the broader study: A couple of women and three men aged 18 to 49 years were included in the cohort. Leukapheresis yielded between about 0.9 and 9 billion PBMCs per donor. The study deeply sequenced blood TCR repertoires of several healthy adults to estimate repertoire size and the extent of clonotype sharing between individuals. Libraries were prepared and TCR repertoires were sequenced by different laboratories using diverse techniques, in order to increase sequencing depth and limit assay-specific biases. For each donor, CD4 naive and CD4 memory were each run on three plates, CD8 naive on two plates, and CD8 memory on one plate. The study at large found these results: Incomplete sequencing was indicated by rarefaction of sorted-subset datasets, despite the large sequencing depth. Naive subsets generally had larger estimated clonotype richness than memory subsets. Because the study included a small number of donors, the genetic and exposure-history diversity represented was limited. Compared with non-shared clonotypes, the clonotypes found in all four sorted-subset donors had higher generation probabilities. When four donors were compared, the shared fraction of clonotypes was about 5% for naive CD4, 3.5% to 4% for naive CD8, 2.3% for memory CD4, and around 0.37% for memory CD8. Based on pairwise subsampling, the degree of clonotype sharing among donors was expected to be affected by sequencing depth. Sampling was restricted to blood, and TCR repertoires in tissues likely differ from the TCR repertoires found in blood.

CD8 naive samples consisted of CD45RO-negative cells that were positively selected for CCR7, yielding a CD45RA+CCR7+ population without TemRA cells. The donors were healthy, HIV-negative adults with no recently reported acute infections or vaccinations. All donors were Caucasian adults living in Nashville, Tennessee, USA. After blood collection by leukapheresis, PBMCs were isolated using Ficoll-Histopaque density gradient centrifugation and then cryopreserved in the vapor phase of liquid nitrogen. Analytical flow cytometry was used to check the purity and quantity of every magnetically sorted T cell population. Each sorted fraction had its genomic DNA isolated and then quantified by UV absorbance on a Nanodrop 2000c. Using the deep immunoSEQ assay, TCR CDR3 regions were amplified from genomic DNA by multiplex PCR. For each cell subset, the extracted genomic DNA was distributed evenly across all wells of several immunoSEQ 96-well plates, and each plate served as one replicate. Each replicate PCR for sorted subsets received approximately 220 ng genomic DNA, equal to about 30,000 T cell genomes. Purified libraries were measured with a Qubit 3.0 fluorometer, size-checked on a Bioanalyzer 2100, and measured again with the KAPA Library Quantification kit. Each immunoSEQ 96-well plate was sequenced on its own single-read 150-cycle Illumina NextSeq 550 flow cell. The authors' analysis ran thus. Because the immunoSEQ output held only junctional sequences and lacked quality scores, the filtering could not match the filtering applied to full-length reads. Sequences were annotated with PyIR, a Python wrapper for IgBLAST v1.9, and V/J genes and CDR3 were assigned using IMGT germline references. Reads were filtered out if the reads had weak V/J assignments (E-value above 1e-6), no CDR3, stop codons, out-of-frame junctions, or ambiguous translated residues. V3J clonotypes were defined as sequences sharing the same inferred V gene, J gene, and CDR3 amino acid sequence. Percentage overlap between repertoires was calculated by dividing the number of shared unique clonotypes by the size of the smaller repertoire. Three approaches were used to assess repertoire richness: RTK rarefaction, the Chao1 estimator, and Recon v2.1 estimates of unobserved clonotypes. OLGA was used to compute generation probabilities for all TCRbeta clonotypes that the gDNA method yielded from a handful of donors. TCRdb provides this immuneACCESS table in a form limited to in-frame rearrangements. Some clones are lacking; in checked studies, under half of them reflect an unresolved V gene, and why the rest are absent is not known. The V and J calls and the clone size are those of that table, but D and trimming were determined from the DNA. The sample table holds more than 600,000 clones, of which about 90% were seen once. The top ten clonotypes cover about 24% of the sample.

Note on this clone: No cognate antigen has been identified for it. Base qualities are not provided; no much larger clone lies one nucleotide away.

Spanning cysteine to phenylalanine, the CDR3 consists of 13 amino acids. This entry keeps only the CDR3 DNA: 39 bases, framed from base 1. From V the trimming removes 8 bases and from J it removes 7 bases, while the gene matches leave 8 bases of the junction unaccounted for. As encoded in the germline V gene (reference sequence), CDR1 is MNHEY while CDR2 is SMNVEV. Sequences were obtained from naive CD8+ T cells sorted from blood. The sample's cell subset or site label, in plain terms: CD45RA+CCR7+. This clonotype was sampled from a young man in good health. Rearrangement joined TRBV27 to TRBJ1-5; TRBD1 matches 7 bases in the middle. The CDR3 amino acid sequence is: CASGDRVEQPQHF. The nucleotide sequence reads TGTGCCAGCGGCGACAGGGTCGAGCAGCCCCAGCATTTT.